This TCR beta chain was identified during a study of T cell repertoires in cytomegalovirus infection (dated by TCRdb to about 2019). About the full investigation: The peptide stimulations were aimed at well-studied HLA-B-restricted epitopes as well as recently identified HLA-C-restricted CMV epitopes, whose presentation resists viral immunomodulation. Because public TCR beta signatures pointed to carriage of CMV infection together with the matching HLA type, the HLA type of each donor mattered for the analysis. Beyond this particular receptor, the publication reports: Cumulative frequency of public TCR beta family members discriminated carriers of CMV infection plus the relevant HLA type in this cohort and an independent roughly 350-donor cohort. The ex vivo response was dominated by HLA-C-restricted CMV-specific TCR beta clonotypes, which also provided the single most frequent clonotype in two of eight donors.

For sequencing, an Illumina HiSeq 1500 was employed. TCRdb reworked the public reads: Q25 trimming with fastp, MiXCR clone assembly, productive beta chains retained. Every CDR3 protein is listed once, alongside the most common genes and DNA of its rows. This sample gives approximately 150,000 distinct CDR3 sequences in total; about 20% of them show up just once. The leading ten clones occupy 25% of the sample. This clonotype was counted between two and nine times. Which antigen it targets is not known. It has no much larger one-base neighbor in the sample; base qualities were not kept. The intended sense of this specimen's treatment or condition label: in vitro stimulation with specific CMV peptide epitopes to enrich CMV-specific T cells. The CDR3 covers 12 residues, taking in both the cysteine and the phenylalanine. The sequence is cut down to CDR3 DNA, 36 bases in frame from base 1. V sheds 3 bases and J sheds 11 bases, leaving 10 bases between their ends.

The sequence was collected from a human donor in good health (CMV status not recorded). Some clones in this sample may be carry-over from other donors' samples. The sequencing here drew on CD8+ T cells from cultured PBMCs, taken from culture after CMV antigen stimulation. The chain employs TRBV12-3 or TRBV12-4 and TRBJ2-2, with an unclear D gene assignment. The CDR3 corresponds to CASSFPIFELFF. At the DNA level, the sequence is TGTGCCAGCAGTTTTCCGATTTTTGAGCTGTTTTTT.